The clone carrying this T cell receptor (beta chain) has a handful of counts. The data stem from a study of blood T cell repertoires in COVID-19. Study at large: Both acute and convalescent COVID-19 samples were obtained from the United States, Italy and Spain. PBMCs, B-cell-depleted T cells, or T cells provided the cDNA or gDNA that made up the material.

In the source study's methods: Reference gene primer amplification gave nucleated cell count estimates. TCRdb keeps only in-frame clones here, not all; method: immunoSEQ multiplex PCR. That table furnishes V, J and clone size, whereas the DNA furnished D and trimming. The repertoire holds 65,000 to 100,000 clones, 70% to 90% seen once, with approximately 5% in the top ten. The sequencing input was peripheral blood. The origin of this receptor is a woman aged 80 or older with acute or convalescent COVID-19.

CDR3 protein: CASSQEIGGGARDTQYF. As DNA, the CDR3 is TGCGCCAGCAGCCAAGAAATAGGCGGGGGGGCCCGAGATACGCAGTATTTT. The chain has TRBV4-3 and TRBJ2-3, with 9 positions matching TRBD2. V lost 0 bases and J lost 5; bases outside the gene matches: 9. This CDR3 is 17 amino acids long. From germline, CDR1 is LGHNA and CDR2 YSLEER.